A selection of T cell receptor beta chains follows, all from one sample in a study of CD8 T cells in ankylosing spondylitis. MiXCR was run by TCRdb on the 5' RACE reads, yielding one entry per CDR3 protein. Altogether about 390,000 distinct CDR3 sequences are present, under 25% being singletons, with the ten largest covering around 17%. The sample taken for sequencing was blood, either unsorted or a sorted T cell fraction (not recorded which). Source of these receptors: a male donor with ankylosing spondylitis. The CDR3 runs from the conserved cysteine through the conserved F or W. Fields, in order: CDR3 protein, CDR3 DNA, D gene, V gene, J gene, clone size. A D gene is named only where the DNA matches it firmly. Not all rows give a size; the values are once, few, many and, for expanded clones, a class.

CASRDRRQGPYEQYF,TGTGCCAGCAGAGATAGGAGACAGGGACCCTACGAGCAGTACTTC,TRBD1,TRBV6-2/TRBV6-3,TRBJ2-7,NA
CSVEDPKTQYF,TGCAGCGTTGAGGACCCAAAAACCCAGTACTTC,NA,TRBV29-1,TRBJ2-5,NA
CASRKLAHQETQYF,TGTGCCAGCAGAAAGCTAGCGCACCAAGAGACCCAGTACTTC,NA,TRBV2,TRBJ2-5,NA
CAALRQGSGELFF,TGTGCCGCTCTGCGACAGGGCTCCGGGGAGCTGTTTTTT,TRBD1,TRBV5-6,TRBJ2-2,few
CASSAGGKSNQPQHF,TGCGCCAGCAGCGCAGGGGGTAAGAGCAATCAGCCCCAGCATTTT,TRBD1,TRBV4-1,TRBJ1-5,few
CSAAGRPNEKLFF,TGCAGTGCTGCAGGTCGTCCTAATGAAAAACTGTTTTTT,NA,TRBV20-1,TRBJ1-4,few
CSVDPVQRTGPLETQYF,TGCAGCGTTGATCCCGTCCAGCGGACAGGGCCGTTAGAGACCCAGTACTTC,TRBD1,TRBV29-1,TRBJ2-5,NA
CASSPSARSYEQYF,TGTGCCAGCTCCCCTTCGGCCAGGTCCTACGAGCAGTACTTC,NA,TRBV18,TRBJ2-7,few
CASSWIGGASYEQYF,TGTGCCAGCAGTTGGATCGGGGGCGCCTCCTACGAGCAGTACTTC,NA,TRBV12-3/TRBV12-4,TRBJ2-7,few
CASGYGDSGLQPQHF,TGTGCTAGTGGTTACGGAGATTCTGGATTACAGCCCCAGCATTTT,NA,TRBV12-5,TRBJ1-5,few
CASSLDQDGEQFF,TGCGCCAGCAGCTTGGATCAGGACGGTGAGCAGTTCTTC,NA,TRBV5-1,TRBJ2-1,NA
CASKVHTRPSYNEQFF,TGTGCCAGCAAGGTCCACACTAGACCTTCCTACAATGAGCAGTTCTTC,NA,TRBV2,TRBJ2-1,NA
CASSSPRKRLSGANVLTF,TGTGCCAGCAGTTCGCCCCGAAAACGACTGTCTGGGGCCAACGTCCTGACTTTC,NA,TRBV6-5,TRBJ2-6,once
CAIKGLDTETQYF,TGTGCCATCAAGGGGTTGGATACCGAGACCCAGTACTTC,NA,TRBV10-3,TRBJ2-5,NA
CASIIPGRSSGANVLTF,TGCGCCAGCATAATCCCGGGACGGAGCTCTGGGGCCAACGTCCTGACTTTC,NA,TRBV4-3,TRBJ2-6,NA
CASSLGTGSRTDTQYF,TGTGCCAGCAGTTTGGGCACCGGCTCTCGCACAGATACGCAGTATTTT,NA,TRBV12-3/TRBV12-4,TRBJ2-3,few
CASSIGGGSSGANVLTF,TGCGCCAGCAGCATTGGAGGCGGCAGCTCTGGGGCCAACGTCCTGACTTTC,NA,TRBV5-1,TRBJ2-6,NA
CASSLLGSRNTIYF,TGTGCCAGCAGCTTATTGGGGTCTCGAAACACCATATATTTT,NA,TRBV7-2,TRBJ1-3,few
CASRRGGGYNQPQHF,TGTGCCAGCAGGCGGGGGGGGGGATACAATCAGCCCCAGCATTTT,NA,TRBV12-3/TRBV12-4,TRBJ1-5,few
CASIVEASGNTIYF,TGTGCCAGCATCGTGGAAGCCTCTGGAAACACCATATATTTT,NA,TRBV12-3/TRBV12-4,TRBJ1-3,few
CSASAVAKNIQYF,TGCAGTGCTAGCGCAGTAGCCAAAAACATTCAGTACTTC,NA,TRBV20-1,TRBJ2-4,many
CASSLVQGREAFF,TGTGCCAGCAGCTTAGTACAGGGCCGTGAAGCTTTCTTT,NA,TRBV7-6,TRBJ1-1,few
CSARDPAMVGLNTGELFF,TGCAGTGCTAGAGATCCGGCGATGGTGGGACTAAACACCGGGGAGCTGTTTTTT,TRBD2,TRBV20-1,TRBJ2-2,NA
CASSHATDRGQPQHF,TGTGCCAGCAGTCATGCCACGGACAGGGGGCAGCCCCAGCATTTT,TRBD1,TRBV12-3/TRBV12-4,TRBJ1-5,few
CSGARDLGSGELFF,TGCAGCGGTGCGCGGGATCTTGGATCCGGGGAGCTGTTTTTT,NA,TRBV29-1,TRBJ2-2,many
CASSRAGFLLATEAFF,TGTGCCAGCAGCCGCGCTGGTTTTCTGTTAGCCACTGAAGCTTTCTTT,NA,TRBV3-1,TRBJ1-1,NA
CASSLGPGQLYGYTF,TGCGCCAGCAGCCTAGGGCCGGGACAACTCTATGGCTACACCTTC,NA,TRBV4-3,TRBJ1-2,NA
CASSRRPRGSSYEQYF,TGTGCCAGCAGCCGACGCCCCAGGGGGAGCTCCTACGAGCAGTACTTC,TRBD1,TRBV14,TRBJ2-7,NA